This T cell receptor beta chain stems from a study of blood T cell repertoires in COVID-19. Study in general: Donors in the United States, Italy and Spain gave samples during acute or convalescent COVID-19. T cells, B-cell-depleted T cells, or PBMCs provided the cDNA or gDNA that served as material.

How the authors handled the data: From reference gene primer amplification, estimates of nucleated cell counts were derived. This table comes from immunoSEQ multiplex PCR, and its TCRdb copy is limited to in-frame clones, with some not included. That table gives V, J and clone size, and the DNA gave D and trimming. This sample carries roughly 76,000 clones, over 70% of them seen once, and the ten largest clones take over 20%. Trimming stripped 2 bases from V and 5 bases from J, with 7 bases between. Per the germline V gene, CDR1 is SGHDN and CDR2 is FVKESK. CDR3 length: 13 amino acids. The clonotype comes from a man in his 70s with acute or convalescent COVID-19. Material: peripheral blood. The genes are TRBV14 and TRBJ2-1; D gene unclear. The CDR3 nucleotides read TGTGCCAGCAGCCAATGGCTGAACAATGAGCAGTTCTTC. It specifies CASSQWLNNEQFF.